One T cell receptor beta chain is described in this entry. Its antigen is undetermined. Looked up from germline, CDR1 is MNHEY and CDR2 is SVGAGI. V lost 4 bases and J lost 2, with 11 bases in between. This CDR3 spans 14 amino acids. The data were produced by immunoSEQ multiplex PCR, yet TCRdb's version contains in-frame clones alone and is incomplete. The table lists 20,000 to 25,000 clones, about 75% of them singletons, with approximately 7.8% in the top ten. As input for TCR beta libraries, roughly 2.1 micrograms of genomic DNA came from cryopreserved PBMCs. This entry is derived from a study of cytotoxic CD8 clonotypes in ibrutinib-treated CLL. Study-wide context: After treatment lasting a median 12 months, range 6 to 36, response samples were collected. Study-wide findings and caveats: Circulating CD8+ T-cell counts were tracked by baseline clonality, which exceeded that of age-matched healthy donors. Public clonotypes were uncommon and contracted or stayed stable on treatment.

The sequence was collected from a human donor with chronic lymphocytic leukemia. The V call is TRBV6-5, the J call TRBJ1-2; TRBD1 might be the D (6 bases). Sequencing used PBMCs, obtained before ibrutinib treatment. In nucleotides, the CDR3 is TGTGCCAGCAGTTCCGTTGGACAGAACTATGGCTACACCTTC. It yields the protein CASSSVGQNYGYTF.